Described below is a single TCR beta chain sequence and its context. What it binds is not known. This sample stems from a study of response to subunit inactivated influenza vaccine. Study-wide findings and caveats: After each seasonal influenza vaccination, few new T cells are recruited, the authors suggested.

TCRdb called the RT-PCR reads again in MiXCR, with one record for every CDR3 protein. The repertoire holds roughly 700,000 distinct CDR3 sequences, with roughly 13% as singletons. Per the germline V gene, CDR1 is SGHRS and CDR2 is YFSETQ. The trim removed 4 bases at V and 5 bases at J, leaving 8 bases unmatched. This CDR3 is built from 16 residues. This chain joins TRBV5-1 and TRBJ2-5; 13 nucleotides agree with TRBD2. The origin of this receptor is a man aged 50 to 60 who received an inactivated influenza vaccine. The specimen was PBMCs from blood, collected roughly 2 weeks before vaccination. CDR3 in amino acids: CASSDTSGGVGETQYF. In DNA, the CDR3 is TGCGCCAGCAGCGATACTAGCGGGGGGGTAGGGGAGACCCAGTACTTC.